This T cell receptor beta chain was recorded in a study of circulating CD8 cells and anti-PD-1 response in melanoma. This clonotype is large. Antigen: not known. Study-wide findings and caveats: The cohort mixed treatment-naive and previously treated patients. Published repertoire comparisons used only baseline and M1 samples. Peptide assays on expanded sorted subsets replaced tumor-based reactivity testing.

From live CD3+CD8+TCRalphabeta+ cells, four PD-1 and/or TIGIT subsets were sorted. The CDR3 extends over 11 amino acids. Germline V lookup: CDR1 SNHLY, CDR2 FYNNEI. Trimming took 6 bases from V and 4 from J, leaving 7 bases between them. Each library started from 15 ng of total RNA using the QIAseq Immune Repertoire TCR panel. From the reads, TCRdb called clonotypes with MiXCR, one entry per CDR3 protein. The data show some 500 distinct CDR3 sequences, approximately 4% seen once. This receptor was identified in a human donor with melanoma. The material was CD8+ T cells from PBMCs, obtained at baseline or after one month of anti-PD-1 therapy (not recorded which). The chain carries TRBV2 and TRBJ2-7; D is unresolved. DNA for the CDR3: TGTGCCAGCAGCAATCAATACGAGCAGTACTTC. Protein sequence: CASSNQYEQYF.